The next 29 T cell receptor beta chains were all read from a single sample in a study of memory CD4+ T cells and cytomegalovirus serostatus. The repertoire was sequenced with immunoSEQ multiplex PCR; TCRdb's copy has only in-frame clones and lacks some. The repertoire holds tens of thousands of clones, with more than 75% as singletons. Single viable CD3+CD4+CD8-CD45RO+ cells were sorted as the memory CD4+ T cells. The sample consisted of memory CD4+ T cells from blood. The source of these receptors is an adult in good health and CMV-seronegative.

V and J are TRBV5-4 and TRBJ2-1, with 10 bases that match TRBD2. The germline gives CDR1 SGHNT, CDR2 YYREEE (reference sequence). With 0 bases clipped from V and 10 bases from J, the junction kept 7 bases outside the gene matches. The CDR3 extends over 15 amino acids. This CDR3 reads CASSLGAGGVGEQFF. The CDR3 nucleotides read TGTGCCAGCAGCTTGGGAGCGGGGGGGGTCGGGGAGCAGTTCTTC.

The V and J genes are TRBV5-6 and TRBJ2-7; 9 nucleotides line up with TRBD2. Per the germline V gene, CDR1 is SGHDT and CDR2 is YYEEEE. V was clipped by 0 bases and J by 0 bases; unmatched bases: 7. The CDR3 is made up of 17 amino acids. This chain's CDR3 is CASSLGVGGGASYEQYF. In DNA, the CDR3 is TGTGCCAGCAGCTTGGGAGTGGGCGGGGGGGCCTCCTACGAGCAGTACTTC.

The count of this clone is one. V usage is TRBV11-1 and J usage is TRBJ2-3; D is ambiguous. Per germline, CDR1 SGHAT and CDR2 FQDESV (reference sequence). The CDR3 totals 12 residues. The V end lost 5 bases, the J end lost 2 bases, and 5 bases lay between the germline ends. The CDR3 reads CASSANTDTQYF. CDR3 in DNA: TGTGCCAGCAGCGCGAACACAGATACGCAGTATTTT. Supplemented by reference TRBV11-1 and TRBJ2-3, the full variable domain reads EAEVAQSPRYKITEKSQAVAFWCDPISGHATLYWYRQILGQGPELLVQFQDESVVDDSQLPKDRFSAERLKGVDSTLKIQPAELGDSAMYLCASSANTDTQYFGPGTRLTVL.

CDR3 DNA: TGTGCCAGTGGCTCTAACATGAACACTGAAGCTTTCTTT. Translation: CASGSNMNTEAFF. The chain is built from TRBV6-6 and TRBJ1-1; D remains ambiguous. CDR3 length equals 13 residues. V lost 9 bases and J 0 bases, leaving 11 bases between the germline ends. Germline CDR1 MNHNY, CDR2 SVGAGI (reference sequence).

This clone was seen a handful of times. The J gene is TRBJ1-2, the V gene TRBV14, with 9 bases identical to TRBD1. V was clipped by 2 bases and J by 4 bases; unmatched bases: 5. Germline V gene lookup returns CDR1 SGHDN and CDR2 FVKESK. This CDR3 has 15 amino acids. The CDR3 nucleotides read TGTGCCAGCAGCCAACTAGGGACAGGGCCCTATGGCTACACCTTC. This translates into CASSQLGTGPYGYTF.

The chain joins TRBV28 to TRBJ1-1, with D tentatively TRBD1 (5 bases). Germline CDR1 reads MDHEN; CDR2 reads SYDVKM. There are 14 residues in the CDR3. V dropped 5 bases and J dropped 6 bases, with 16 bases sitting between them. CDR3 sequence reads: CASSRGDLASEAFF. CDR3 bases: TGTGCCAGCAGTCGAGGGGACTTGGCCTCTGAAGCTTTCTTT. Variable domain in full (rest from reference TRBV28 and TRBJ1-1): DVKVTQSSRYLVKRTGEKVFLECVQDMDHENMFWYRQDPGLGLRLIYFSYDVKMKEKGDIPEGYSVSREKKERFSLILESASTNQTSMYLCASSRGDLASEAFFGQGTRLTVV.

Details on this clone: This sample includes further DNA sequences coding for the same CDR3. This chain joins TRBV4-1 and TRBJ1-1; no reliable D call. This CDR3 region has 12 residues. The germline CDR1 and CDR2 sequences are MGHRA and YSYEKL. V lost 0 bases to trimming and J lost 5 bases, with 4 bases between them. CDR3 residues: CASSQDRTEAFF. As DNA, the CDR3 is TGCGCCAGCAGCCAAGATCGTACTGAAGCTTTCTTT.

The rearrangement links TRBV30 to TRBJ1-4; no clear D. Trimming took off 5 bases at V and 5 bases at J, with 6 bases between the two ends. This CDR3 has 11 residues. CDR1 GTSNPN and CDR2 SVGIG come from the germline V gene (reference sequence). The CDR3 bases are TGTGCCTGGCGGGCCAATGAAAAACTGTTTTTT. This sequence encodes CAWRANEKLFF.

The V and J genes are TRBV7-9 and TRBJ2-2; D possibly corresponds to TRBD1 (6 bases). Germline values: CDR1 SEHNR, CDR2 FQNEAQ (reference sequence). The CDR3 loop spans 13 amino acids. Trimming stripped 5 bases from V and 6 bases from J, with 10 bases between. CDR3 region: CASSHEGAGELFF. The CDR3 DNA reads TGTGCCAGCAGCCATGAGGGGGCCGGGGAGCTGTTTTTT.

The table lists this clone with a few counts. This rearrangement joins TRBV19 to TRBJ1-1; D may be TRBD1 (6 bases). The germline V gene has CDR1 LNHDA and CDR2 SQIVND (reference sequence). The V end was cut by 3 bases, the J end by 4 bases, with 12 bases between. The CDR3 extends over 14 amino acids. CDR3 nucleotide sequence: TGTGCCAGTAGTATTGGGGGGGCGCGCACTGAAGCTTTCTTT. Protein sequence: CASSIGGARTEAFF.

In this sample, this clone turned up once. The V gene is TRBV11-2, the J gene TRBJ1-2; D call uncertain. Germline V gene data show CDR1 as SGHAT and CDR2 as FQNNGV. Trimming removed 4 bases at V and 2 bases at J, with 17 bases between. The CDR3 runs 16 residues. CDR3 in DNA: TGTGCCAGCAGCTCGGGCGCTAGAGTAGGGAACTATGGCTACACCTTC. Its translation: CASSSGARVGNYGYTF.

V is TRBV6-1 and J is TRBJ2-7; TRBD1 matches at 7 bases. Germline V lookup: CDR1 MNHNS, CDR2 SASEGT. V trimming: 7 bases; J trimming: 2 bases; junction bases outside the gene matches: 8. There are 14 residues in the CDR3. CDR3 protein: CASNTRQGPYEQYF. CDR3 nucleotides: TGTGCCAGCAACACCAGACAGGGACCCTACGAGCAGTACTTC.

The chain uses TRBV7-9 and TRBJ2-1; 11 bases fit TRBD2. CDR3 length: 16 residues. V was clipped by 5 bases and J by 5 bases; unmatched bases: 8. Per the germline V gene, CDR1 is SEHNR and CDR2 is FQNEAQ (reference sequence). The CDR3 sequence is CASSLPLAGGHNEQFF. CDR3 DNA sequence: TGTGCCAGCAGCCTCCCCCTAGCGGGGGGACACAATGAGCAGTTCTTC.

The chain uses TRBV7-6 and TRBJ2-7; D is unresolved. V was clipped by 5 bases and J by 6 bases, with 17 bases between them. CDR1 and CDR2 (germline): SGHVS, FNYEAQ. CDR3 length equals 14 residues. The CDR3 region has the DNA TGTGCCAGCAGCCCCCCGGGTCTATTCGCCGAGCAGTACTTC. This encodes CASSPPGLFAEQYF.

J is TRBJ1-6 and V is TRBV7-3, with a tentative D call TRBD1 (5 bases). V lost 2 bases, J lost 5 bases, and 7 bases lay in between. The CDR3 is 14 residues long. In germline, CDR1 is SGHTA, CDR2 FQGTGA. The CDR3: CASSLGADNSPLHF. As DNA, the CDR3 is TGTGCCAGCAGCTTAGGGGCTGATAATTCACCCCTCCACTTT.

This chain joins TRBV28 and TRBJ1-1, with D unresolved. Trimming removed 7 bases from V and 1 base from J, with 10 bases in between. Germline assignment: CDR1 MDHEN and CDR2 SYDVKM. The CDR3 has 13 amino acids. DNA for the CDR3: TGTGCCAGCACCCCCACAGAGAACACTGAAGCTTTCTTT. This encodes CASTPTENTEAFF.

The chain links TRBV28 to TRBJ1-2; D remains ambiguous. Trimming took off 7 bases at V and 8 bases at J, with 17 bases between the two ends. The CDR3 runs 13 residues. CDR1 MDHEN and CDR2 SYDVKM come from the germline V gene. The CDR3 region has the DNA TGTGCCAGCACCCCGCCCGTAGGTCTGGGCTACACCTTC. This gives the protein CASTPPVGLGYTF.

The chain has TRBV5-1 and TRBJ1-2; D gene uncertain. The V gene lost 1 base and the J gene lost 1 base, with 8 bases spanning the gap. Germline lookup yields CDR1 SGHRS and CDR2 YFSETQ. The CDR3 length is 14 residues. The CDR3 DNA sequence: TGCGCCAGCAGCTTGAACCCGAGTAACTATGGCTACACCTTC. The encoded protein is CASSLNPSNYGYTF.

This clone was observed once. This chain uses TRBV19 with TRBJ2-5; no firm D call. The V end was cut by 6 bases, the J end by 2 bases, with 10 bases between. Germline-derived CDR1 and CDR2 are LNHDA and SQIVND (reference sequence). The CDR3 is 13 amino acids. The CDR3 sequence is CASRGNLQETQYF. Written as DNA, the CDR3 is TGTGCCAGTAGGGGTAACTTACAAGAGACCCAGTACTTC.

The V call is TRBV30, the J call TRBJ1-1; D is ambiguous. Trimming stripped 2 bases from V and 4 bases from J, with 14 bases between. This CDR3 contains 14 residues. Germline V gene lookup returns CDR1 GTSNPN and CDR2 SVGIG (reference sequence). CDR3 nucleotide sequence: TGTGCCTGGAGTCCACTCGACTCAGTCACTGAAGCTTTCTTT. This codes for CAWSPLDSVTEAFF.

Only one count was recorded for this clone. This rearrangement joins TRBV11-2 to TRBJ2-6; 11 bases match TRBD1. Germline V gives CDR1 SGHAT, CDR2 FQNNGV. The V segment lost 4 bases and the J segment 0 bases; nucleotides outside the gene matches: 5. The length of the CDR3 is 18 residues. CDR3 in amino acids: CASSSRTGGFSGANVLTF. The CDR3 DNA reads TGTGCCAGCAGCTCAAGGACAGGGGGCTTCTCTGGGGCCAACGTCCTGACTTTC.

The rearrangement links TRBV4-1 to TRBJ2-4; 7 bases are a match to TRBD2. The CDR3 totals 17 residues. V was pared by 3 bases and J by 0 bases, with 8 bases of the junction left unmatched. Per germline, CDR1 MGHRA and CDR2 YSYEKL. In DNA form, the CDR3 reads TGCGCCAGCAGCCACTTATATGGGGGGGTAGCCAAAAACATTCAGTACTTC. Its protein product is CASSHLYGGVAKNIQYF.

This clone was recorded once. The J gene is TRBJ2-6, the V gene TRBV4-2, with a tentative D call TRBD1 (6 bases). Trimming left V 3 bases short and J 0 bases short, with 9 bases between. The CDR3 extends over 16 amino acids. Germline CDR1 LGHNA, CDR2 YNFKEQ. CDR3 DNA sequence: TGTGCCAGCAGCCAGGGACAACTCTCTGGGGCCAACGTCCTGACTTTC. It specifies CASSQGQLSGANVLTF.

The V and J genes are TRBV6-5 and TRBJ2-5; 7 bases agree with TRBD1. V shed 6 bases, J shed 5 bases, and the junction held 6 bases outside the gene matches. The CDR3 covers 13 residues. Germline V gene lookup returns CDR1 MNHEY and CDR2 SVGAGI. The CDR3 DNA reads TGTGCCAGCAGGAAACAGGGGCTGGAGACCCAGTACTTC. Protein: CASRKQGLETQYF.

This chain joins TRBV5-1 and TRBJ2-6; the D gene is possibly TRBD1 (6 bases). CDR3 size: 16 residues. V was pared by 4 bases and J by 3 bases, with 14 bases between. In germline, CDR1 is SGHRS, CDR2 YFSETQ. The CDR3 is CASSPQGHGGANVLTF. The CDR3 DNA is TGCGCCAGCAGCCCCCAGGGGCACGGTGGGGCCAACGTCCTGACTTTC.

The V gene is TRBV9, the J gene TRBJ1-4; no clear D. The CDR3 has 14 residues. V lost 2 bases and J lost 8, with 13 bases in between. Germline lookup yields CDR1 SGDLS and CDR2 YYNGEE. CDR3 coding DNA: TGTGCCAGCAGCGTGGCGGTCAGAGGCGAAAAACTGTTTTTT. Its translation: CASSVAVRGEKLFF.

This chain joins TRBV14 and TRBJ1-2; D possibly corresponds to TRBD1 (6 bases). CDR1 and CDR2 from the germline V gene are SGHDN and FVKESK. V lost 5 bases and J 5 bases, leaving 18 bases between the germline ends. CDR3 length equals 15 residues. The chain's CDR3 is CASSSLTGGSYGYTF. The CDR3 region has the DNA TGTGCCAGCAGCTCGTTGACAGGTGGGAGTTATGGCTACACCTTC.

This chain links TRBV18 with TRBJ1-3, with 8 bases lining up with TRBD1. The CDR3 has 15 amino acids. Germline V gives CDR1 KGHSH, CDR2 LQKENI. J gave up 0 bases and V 7 bases, and 5 bases lay outside the gene matches. The CDR3 bases are TGTGCCAGCTGGGGACAGGCGAGCTCTGGAAACACCATATATTTT. Its protein is CASWGQASSGNTIYF. Combining the CDR3 with reference TRBV18 and TRBJ1-3 gives the whole variable domain NAGVMQNPRHLVRRRGQEARLRCSPMKGHSHVYWYRQLPEEGLKFMVYLQKENIIDESGMPKERFSAEFPKEGPSILRIQQVVRGDSAAYFCASWGQASSGNTIYFGEGSWLTVV.

The rearrangement links TRBV19 to TRBJ1-2; 9 bases agree with TRBD1. The CDR3 spans 15 residues. Germline values: CDR1 LNHDA, CDR2 SQIVND (reference sequence). V was clipped by 3 bases and J by 1 base; unmatched bases: 3. CDR3 in DNA: TGTGCCAGTAGTATTGGGACAGGGCATAACTATGGCTACACCTTC. This translates into CASSIGTGHNYGYTF.